These 4 T cell receptor beta chains originate from one sample sequenced in a study of cytomegalovirus exposure and HLA in healthy donors. The PCR used 60 Vbeta and 13 Jbeta primers. TCRdb's table, derived via immunoSEQ multiplex PCR, lists solely in-frame clones and lacks some. The sample gives some 160,000 clones, about two thirds of which show up once; about 4.7% is in the top ten. What was sequenced was PBMCs. These receptors were collected from a man in his 60s in good health and CMV-seronegative.

The V call is TRBV2, the J call TRBJ2-5, with D perhaps TRBD2 (6 bases). Germline V lookup: CDR1 SNHLY, CDR2 FYNNEI. The CDR3 loop spans 13 amino acids. The V end lost 2 bases, the J end lost 2 bases, and 6 bases lay between the germline ends. The CDR3 loop is CASSERGQETQYF. CDR3 nucleotide sequence: TGTGCCAGCAGTGAACGGGGGCAAGAGACCCAGTACTTC.

The chain uses TRBV19 and TRBJ2-1; 8 bases fit TRBD2. Trimming took 6 bases from V and 5 from J; bases not matched to a gene: 6. Germline V gene lookup returns CDR1 LNHDA and CDR2 SQIVND (reference sequence). CDR3 length: 14 residues. CDR3: CASRNGRAHNEQFF. CDR3 coding DNA: TGTGCCAGTAGAAACGGGAGGGCCCACAATGAGCAGTTCTTC.

V usage is TRBV19 and J usage is TRBJ1-1, with D tentatively TRBD1 (5 bases). This CDR3 has 14 residues. Germline CDR1 is LNHDA and CDR2 is SQIVND (reference sequence). V lost 3 bases and J 7 bases, leaving 15 bases between the germline ends. The chain's CDR3 is CASSIAQVTDEAFF. In nucleotides, the CDR3 is TGTGCCAGTAGTATCGCCCAAGTGACAGATGAAGCTTTCTTT. The whole variable domain, filled in from reference TRBV19 and TRBJ1-1, reads DGGITQSPKYLFRKEGQNVTLSCEQNLNHDAMYWYRQDPGQGLRLIYYSQIVNDFQKGDIAEGYSVSREKKESFPLTVTSAQKNPTAFYLCASSIAQVTDEAFFGQGTRLTVV.

This chain uses TRBV14 with TRBJ2-1, with 10 bases identical to TRBD2. Looked up from germline, CDR1 is SGHDN and CDR2 is FVKESK. V lost 4 bases, J lost 0 bases, and 0 bases stayed unmatched. This CDR3 has 15 amino acids. The CDR3 protein is CASSPSGSSYNEQFF. In nucleotides, the CDR3 is TGTGCCAGCAGCCCTAGCGGGAGCTCCTACAATGAGCAGTTCTTC.